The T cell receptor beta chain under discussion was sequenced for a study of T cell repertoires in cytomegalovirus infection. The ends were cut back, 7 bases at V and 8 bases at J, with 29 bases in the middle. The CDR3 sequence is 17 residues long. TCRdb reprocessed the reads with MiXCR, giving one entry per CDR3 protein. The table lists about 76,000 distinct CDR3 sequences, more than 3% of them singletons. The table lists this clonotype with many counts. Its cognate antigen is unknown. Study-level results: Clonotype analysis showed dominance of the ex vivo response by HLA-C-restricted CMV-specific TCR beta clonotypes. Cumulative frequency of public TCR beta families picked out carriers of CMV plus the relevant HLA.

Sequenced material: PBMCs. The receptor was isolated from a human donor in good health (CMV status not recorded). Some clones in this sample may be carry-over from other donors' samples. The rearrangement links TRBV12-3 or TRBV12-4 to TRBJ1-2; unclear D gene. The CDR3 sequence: CASTPGSWFNLSGGYTF. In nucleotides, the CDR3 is TGTGCCAGCACCCCTGGCAGTTGGTTCAATCTATCTGGAGGCTACACCTTC.